This TCR beta chain was sequenced in a study of early T cells in non-severe SARS-CoV-2 infection. This clonotype has at least ten counts. The V gene's germline CDR1 is MNHEY and CDR2 SMNVEV (reference sequence). The CDR3 runs 15 residues. V lost 6 bases and J 0 bases, leaving 12 bases between the germline ends. TCRdb re-called the 5' RACE reads through MiXCR, storing one row per CDR3 protein. The data hold fewer than 100,000 distinct CDR3 sequences, with approximately 12% observed a single time. The sample consisted of whole blood. This clonotype originated in an adult who was a healthcare worker with PCR-confirmed SARS-CoV-2 infection or an uninfected control (not recorded which). V is TRBV27 and J is TRBJ2-1, with D tentatively TRBD2 (5 bases). CDR3 DNA sequence: TGTGCCAGCAGCTTAAGCGGCCCCTCCTACAATGAGCAGTTCTTC. This translates into CASSLSGPSYNEQFF.